This T cell receptor (beta chain) derives from a study of T cell responses to AZD1222 COVID-19 vaccine. Turning to this clone: What it recognizes is unknown.

V lost 5 bases to trimming and J lost 4 bases, with 14 bases between them. CDR1 and CDR2 from the germline V gene are SEHNR and FQNEAQ (reference sequence). The CDR3 sequence is 14 residues long. Data came from immunoSEQ multiplex PCR; TCRdb stores just in-frame clones and leaves some out. The profile shows roughly 99,000 clones, just over 90% of them singletons. Notes on the study in general: Distributed over spike, vaccine-associated CD4 TCRs predominated at 160-218 and 743-854. Nearly half of spike-specific TCRs reportedly target unmutated variant regions. Rises in breadth and depth of Spike-specific TCRs came after two AZD1222 doses. Clonal diversity may have been underestimated in mostly white British donors.

V usage is TRBV7-9 and J usage is TRBJ2-5; a weak D match, TRBD1 (5 bases). The receptor comes from an adult who received the AZD1222 COVID-19 vaccine. This specimen consisted of peripheral blood, obtained 28 days after the second AZD1222 dose. CDR3 sequence reads: CASSTSKGRETQYF. DNA of the CDR3: TGTGCCAGCAGCACCTCAAAGGGGCGAGAGACCCAGTACTTC.